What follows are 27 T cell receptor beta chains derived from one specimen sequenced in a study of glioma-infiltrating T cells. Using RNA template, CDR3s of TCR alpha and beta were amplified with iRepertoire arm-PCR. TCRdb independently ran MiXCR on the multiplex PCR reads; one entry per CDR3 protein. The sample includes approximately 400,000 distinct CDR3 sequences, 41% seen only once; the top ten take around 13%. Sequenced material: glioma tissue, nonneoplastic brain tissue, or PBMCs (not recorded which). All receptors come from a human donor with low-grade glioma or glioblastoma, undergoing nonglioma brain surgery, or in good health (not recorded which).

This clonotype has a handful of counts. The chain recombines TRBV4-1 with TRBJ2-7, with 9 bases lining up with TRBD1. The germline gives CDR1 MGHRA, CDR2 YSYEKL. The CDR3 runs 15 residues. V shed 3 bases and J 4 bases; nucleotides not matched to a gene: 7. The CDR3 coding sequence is TGCGCCAGCAGCCATGCCGGGACAGGGAATTACGAGCAGTACTTC. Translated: CASSHAGTGNYEQYF.

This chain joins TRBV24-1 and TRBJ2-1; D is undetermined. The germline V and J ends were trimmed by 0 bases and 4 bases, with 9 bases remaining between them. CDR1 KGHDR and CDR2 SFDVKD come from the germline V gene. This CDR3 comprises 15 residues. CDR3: CATSDLSRPYNEQFF. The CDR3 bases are TGTGCCACCAGTGATTTGAGCAGGCCATACAATGAGCAGTTCTTC.

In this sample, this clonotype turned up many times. The CDR3 reads CASRGLAVYNEQFF. DNA for the CDR3: TGTGCCAGCAGGGGACTAGCGGTCTACAATGAGCAGTTCTTC. The V call is TRBV27, the J call TRBJ2-1, with 11 bases lining up with TRBD2. Germline lookup yields CDR1 MNHEY and CDR2 SMNVEV (reference sequence). The V gene end was trimmed by 6 bases and the J gene end by 3 bases; junction bases not matched to a gene: 1. The CDR3 totals 14 residues.

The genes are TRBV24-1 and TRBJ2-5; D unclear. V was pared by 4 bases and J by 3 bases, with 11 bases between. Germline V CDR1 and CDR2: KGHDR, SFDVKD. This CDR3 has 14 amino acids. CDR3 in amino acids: CATSDPGGKETQYF. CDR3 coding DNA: TGTGCCACCAGTGACCCCGGCGGAAAAGAGACCCAGTACTTC.

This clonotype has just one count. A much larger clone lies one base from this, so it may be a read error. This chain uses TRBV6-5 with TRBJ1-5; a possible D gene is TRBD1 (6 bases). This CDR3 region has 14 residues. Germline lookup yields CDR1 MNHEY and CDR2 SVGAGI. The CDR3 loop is CASSYTGSNRPQHF. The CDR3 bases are TGTGCCAGCAGTTACACAGGGAGCAATCGGCCCCAGCATTTT.

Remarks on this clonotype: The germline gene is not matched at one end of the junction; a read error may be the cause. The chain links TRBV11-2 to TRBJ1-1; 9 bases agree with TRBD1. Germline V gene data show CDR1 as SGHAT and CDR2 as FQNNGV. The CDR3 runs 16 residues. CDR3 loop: CASSQDQGTGITEAFF. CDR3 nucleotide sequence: TGCGCCAGCAGCCAAGATCAAGGGACAGGGATCACTGAAGCTTTCTTT.

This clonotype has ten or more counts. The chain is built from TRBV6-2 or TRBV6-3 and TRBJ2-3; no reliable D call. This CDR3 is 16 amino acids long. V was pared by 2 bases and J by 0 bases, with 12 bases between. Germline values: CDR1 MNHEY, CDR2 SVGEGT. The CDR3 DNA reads TGTGCCAGCAGTTACCCCCACTGGGGTAGCACAGATACGCAGTATTTT. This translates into CASSYPHWGSTDTQYF.

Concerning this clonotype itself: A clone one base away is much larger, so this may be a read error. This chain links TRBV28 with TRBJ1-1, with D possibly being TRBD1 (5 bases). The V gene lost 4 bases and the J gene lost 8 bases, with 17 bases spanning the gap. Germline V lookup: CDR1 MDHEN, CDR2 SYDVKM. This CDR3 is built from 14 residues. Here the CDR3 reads CASSYSIPGGEAFF. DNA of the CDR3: TGTGCCAGCAGTTACTCGATACCCGGGGGGGAAGCTTTCTTT.

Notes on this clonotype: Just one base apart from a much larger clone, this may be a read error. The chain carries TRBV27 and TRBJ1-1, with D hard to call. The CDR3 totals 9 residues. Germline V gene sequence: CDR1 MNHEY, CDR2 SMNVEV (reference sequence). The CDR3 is CARNTEASF. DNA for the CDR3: TGTGCCAGAAACACTGAAGCTTCCTTT.

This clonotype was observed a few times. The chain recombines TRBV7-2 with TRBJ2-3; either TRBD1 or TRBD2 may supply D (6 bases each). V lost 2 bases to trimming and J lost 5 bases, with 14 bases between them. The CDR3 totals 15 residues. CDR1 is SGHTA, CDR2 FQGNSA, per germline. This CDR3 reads CASSLMGGSLDTQYF. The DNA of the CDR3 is TGTGCCAGCAGCTTAATGGGGGGCTCCCTAGATACGCAGTATTTT.

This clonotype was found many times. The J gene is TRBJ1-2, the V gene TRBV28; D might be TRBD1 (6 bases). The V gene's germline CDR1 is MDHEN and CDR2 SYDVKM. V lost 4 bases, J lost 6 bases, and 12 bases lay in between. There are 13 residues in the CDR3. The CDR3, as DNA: TGTGCCAGCAGTTGGGCGGGGGGCAATGGCTACACCTTC. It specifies CASSWAGGNGYTF.

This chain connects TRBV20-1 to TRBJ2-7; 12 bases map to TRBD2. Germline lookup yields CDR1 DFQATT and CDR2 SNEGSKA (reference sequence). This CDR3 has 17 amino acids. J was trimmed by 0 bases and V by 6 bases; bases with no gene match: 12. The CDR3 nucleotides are TGCAGTGCGCAAGCGCTAGCGGGAGGGCGGTTCTCCTACGAGCAGTACTTC. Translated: CSAQALAGGRFSYEQYF.

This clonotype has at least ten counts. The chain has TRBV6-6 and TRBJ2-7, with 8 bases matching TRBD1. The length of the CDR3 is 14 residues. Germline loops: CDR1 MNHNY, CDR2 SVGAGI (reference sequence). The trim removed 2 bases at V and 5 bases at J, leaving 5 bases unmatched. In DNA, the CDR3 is TGTGCCAGCAGTTACGGGGGACAGGCGAACGAGCAGTACTTC. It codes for CASSYGGQANEQYF.

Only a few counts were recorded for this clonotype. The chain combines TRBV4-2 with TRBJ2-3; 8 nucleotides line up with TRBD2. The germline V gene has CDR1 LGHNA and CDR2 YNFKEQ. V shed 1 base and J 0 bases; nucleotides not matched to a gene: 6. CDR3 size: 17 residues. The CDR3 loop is CASSQVLREGSTDTQYF. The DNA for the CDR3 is TGTGCCAGCAGCCAAGTTCTTCGGGAGGGAAGCACAGATACGCAGTATTTT.

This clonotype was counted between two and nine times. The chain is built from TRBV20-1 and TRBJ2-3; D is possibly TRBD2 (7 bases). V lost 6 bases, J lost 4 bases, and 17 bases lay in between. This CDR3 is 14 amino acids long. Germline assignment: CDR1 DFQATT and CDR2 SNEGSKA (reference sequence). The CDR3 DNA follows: TGCAGTGCGAGGGGGAGGGCCGTTTCAGATACGCAGTATTTT. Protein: CSARGRAVSDTQYF.

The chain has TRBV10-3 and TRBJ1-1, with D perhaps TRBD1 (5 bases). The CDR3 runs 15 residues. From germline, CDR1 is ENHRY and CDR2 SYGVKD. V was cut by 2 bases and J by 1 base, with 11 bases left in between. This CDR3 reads CAISEPGPENTEAFF. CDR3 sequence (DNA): TGTGCCATCAGTGAGCCGGGACCCGAGAACACTGAAGCTTTCTTT.

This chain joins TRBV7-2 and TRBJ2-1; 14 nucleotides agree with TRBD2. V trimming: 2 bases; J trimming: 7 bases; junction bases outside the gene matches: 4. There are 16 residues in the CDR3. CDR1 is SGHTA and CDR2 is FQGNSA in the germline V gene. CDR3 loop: CASSLLTSGRGNEQFF. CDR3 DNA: TGTGCCAGCAGCTTACTGACTAGCGGGAGGGGAAATGAGCAGTTCTTC.

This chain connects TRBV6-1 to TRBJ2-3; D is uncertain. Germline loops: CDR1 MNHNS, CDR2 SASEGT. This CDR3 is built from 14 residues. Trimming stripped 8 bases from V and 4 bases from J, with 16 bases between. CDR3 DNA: TGTGCCAGCGGCCAAGATTATGGCGCAGATACGCAGTATTTT. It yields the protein CASGQDYGADTQYF.

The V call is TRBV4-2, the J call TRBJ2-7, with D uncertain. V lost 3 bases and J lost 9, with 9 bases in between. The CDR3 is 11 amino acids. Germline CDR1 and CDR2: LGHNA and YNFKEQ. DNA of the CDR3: TGTGCCAGCAGCCAGGGGAAAGGGCAGTACTTC. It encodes CASSQGKGQYF.

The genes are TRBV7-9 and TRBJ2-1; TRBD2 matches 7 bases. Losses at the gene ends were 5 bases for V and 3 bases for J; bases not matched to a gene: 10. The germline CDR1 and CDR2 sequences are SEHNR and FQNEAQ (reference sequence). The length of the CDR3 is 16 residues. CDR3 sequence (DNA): TGTGCCAGCAGCCCGTCCCTAGCGGCACACTACAATGAGCAGTTCTTC. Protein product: CASSPSLAAHYNEQFF. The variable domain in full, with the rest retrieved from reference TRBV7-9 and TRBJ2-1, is DTGVSQNPRHKITKRGQNVTFRCDPISEHNRLYWYRQTLGQGPEFLTYFQNEAQLEKSRLLSDRFSAERPKGSFSTLEIQRTEQGDSAMYLCASSPSLAAHYNEQFFGPGTRLTVL.

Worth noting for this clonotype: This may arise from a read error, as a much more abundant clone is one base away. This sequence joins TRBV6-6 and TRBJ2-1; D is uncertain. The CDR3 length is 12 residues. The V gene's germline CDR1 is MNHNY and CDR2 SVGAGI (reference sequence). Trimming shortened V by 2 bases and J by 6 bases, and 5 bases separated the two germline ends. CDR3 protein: CASSYQLNEQFF. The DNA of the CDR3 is TGTGCCAGCAGTTACCAGCTCAATGAGCAGTTCTTC.

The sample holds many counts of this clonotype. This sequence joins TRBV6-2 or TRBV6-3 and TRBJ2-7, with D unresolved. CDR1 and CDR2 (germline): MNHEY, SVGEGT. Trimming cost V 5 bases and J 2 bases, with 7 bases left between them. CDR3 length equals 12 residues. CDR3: CASSLSAYEQYF. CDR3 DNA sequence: TGTGCCAGCAGTCTATCAGCCTACGAGCAGTACTTC.

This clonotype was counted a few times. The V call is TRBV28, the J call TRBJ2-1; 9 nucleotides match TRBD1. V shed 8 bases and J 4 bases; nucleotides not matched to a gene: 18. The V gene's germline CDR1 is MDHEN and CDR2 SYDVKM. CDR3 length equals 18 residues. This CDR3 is CASGQRPRQGGSYNEQFF. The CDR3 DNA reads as TGTGCCAGCGGCCAGAGACCCCGACAGGGGGGGTCGTACAATGAGCAGTTCTTC.

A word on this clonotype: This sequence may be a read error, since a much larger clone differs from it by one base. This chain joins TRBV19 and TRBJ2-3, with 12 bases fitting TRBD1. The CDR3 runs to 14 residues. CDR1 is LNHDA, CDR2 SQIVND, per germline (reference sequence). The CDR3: CAVRDRGREDTQFF. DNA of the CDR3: TGTGCCGTCCGGGACAGGGGGCGCGAAGATACGCAGTTTTTT. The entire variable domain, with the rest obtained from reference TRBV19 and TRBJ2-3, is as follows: DGGITQSPKYLFRKEGQNVTLSCEQNLNHDAMYWYRQDPGQGLRLIYYSQIVNDFQKGDIAEGYSVSREKKESFPLTVTSAQKNPTAFYLCAVRDRGREDTQFFGPGTRLTVL.

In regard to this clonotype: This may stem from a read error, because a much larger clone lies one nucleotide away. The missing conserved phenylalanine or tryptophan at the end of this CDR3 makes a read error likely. In nucleotides, the CDR3 is TGTGCCAGCAGTACGATCAGACTTGGGTATGGCTACACCGTC. It specifies CASSTIRLGYGYTV. This chain uses TRBV6-5 with TRBJ1-2; D remains ambiguous. The CDR3 extends over 14 amino acids. Germline CDR1 reads MNHEY; CDR2 reads SVGAGI. Trimming removed 5 bases at V and 5 bases at J, with 15 bases between.

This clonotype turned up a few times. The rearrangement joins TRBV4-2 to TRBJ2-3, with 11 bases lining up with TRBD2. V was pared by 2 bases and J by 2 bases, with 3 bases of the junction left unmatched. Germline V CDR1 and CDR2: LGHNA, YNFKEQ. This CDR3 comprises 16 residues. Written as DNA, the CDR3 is TGTGCCAGCAGCCAACAGACTAGCGGGGTCACAGATACGCAGTATTTT. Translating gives CASSQQTSGVTDTQYF.

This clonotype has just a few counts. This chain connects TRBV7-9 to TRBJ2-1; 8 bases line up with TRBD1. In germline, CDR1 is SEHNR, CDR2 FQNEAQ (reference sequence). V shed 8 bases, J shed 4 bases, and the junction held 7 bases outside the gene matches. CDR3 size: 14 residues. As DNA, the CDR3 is TGTGCCAGCCAGGACAGGGTCGGATACAATGAGCAGTTCTTC. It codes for CASQDRVGYNEQFF.